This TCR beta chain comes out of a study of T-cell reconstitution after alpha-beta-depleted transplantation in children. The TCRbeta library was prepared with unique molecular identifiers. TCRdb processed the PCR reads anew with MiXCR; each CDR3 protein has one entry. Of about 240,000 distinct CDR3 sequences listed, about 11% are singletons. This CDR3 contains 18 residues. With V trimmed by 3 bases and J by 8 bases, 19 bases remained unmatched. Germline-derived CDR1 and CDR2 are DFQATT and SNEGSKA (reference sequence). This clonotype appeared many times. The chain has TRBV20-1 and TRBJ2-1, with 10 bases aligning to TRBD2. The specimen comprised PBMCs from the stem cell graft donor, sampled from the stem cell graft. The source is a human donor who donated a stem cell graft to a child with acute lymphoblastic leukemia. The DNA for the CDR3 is TGCAGTGCTAGTAAGGGGCTAGCGGGGGCCGTTCTAGAGGATGAGCAGTTCTTC. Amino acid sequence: CSASKGLAGAVLEDEQFF.